Listed here is a single TCR beta chain. There are 13 residues in the CDR3. V lost 7 bases to trimming and J lost 6 bases; unmatched junction nucleotides: 6. The germline V gene encodes CDR1 SNHLY and CDR2 FYNNEI. These data originate in a study of blood T cell repertoires in COVID-19. Assay: immunoSEQ multiplex PCR; the TCRdb copy retains only in-frame clones and omits some. Altogether roughly 100,000 clones are present, 75% to 90% being singletons, with the ten largest covering 5.2%. The origin of this receptor is a woman aged 50 to 60 with COVID-19, enrolled during active disease. The chain employs TRBV2 and TRBJ2-7; 10 positions match TRBD1. Sequencing used peripheral blood. Here the CDR3 DNA reads TGTGCCAGCACCCGGGACAGGGGAGGCGAGCAGTACTTC. Amino acids: CASTRDRGGEQYF.